This is a list of T cell receptor beta chains from one sample in a study of T cells in Graves' hyperthyroidism and ophthalmopathy. TCRdb re-analysed the multiplex PCR reads in MiXCR, keeping a single row per CDR3 protein. This table has more than 300,000 distinct CDR3 sequences, more than 14% appearing once. Material: blood. The receptors stem from a woman aged 30 to 39 with Graves' ophthalmopathy. The CDR3 runs from the conserved cysteine through the conserved F or W. A D gene is named only where the DNA matches it firmly. Clone size is not always given. Where it is, it says once, few, many or a class for expanded clones.

clone_size | cdr3_length | j_call | d_call | v_call | cdr3_nt | cdr3_aa
many | 16 | TRBJ1-5 | - | TRBV28 | TGTGCCAGCACGGACAGAACTATCCTGTACAATCAGCCCCAGCATTTT | CASTDRTILYNQPQHF
many | 18 | TRBJ1-6 | - | TRBV6-5 | TGTGCCAGCAGTTACTCGATAGCTGGGAGCTCCTATAATTCACCCCTCCACTTT | CASSYSIAGSSYNSPLHF
many | 11 | TRBJ2-7 | - | TRBV29-1 | TGCAGCGGCTCAGTGGCCTACGAGCAGTACTTC | CSGSVAYEQYF
many | 16 | TRBJ2-3 | TRBD2 | TRBV7-9 | TGTGCCAGCAGCGATACTAGCGGGGTTGCGTTAGATACGCAGTATTTT | CASSDTSGVALDTQYF
few | 15 | TRBJ2-1 | TRBD1 | TRBV13 | TGTGCCAGCAGCGAGGGGGCCCTAACCTACAATGAGCAGTTCTTC | CASSEGALTYNEQFF
many | 15 | TRBJ2-1 | TRBD1 | TRBV30 | TGTGCCTGGAGTCCGGCCGGGACAGGATACAATGAGCAGTTCTTC | CAWSPAGTGYNEQFF
many | 19 | TRBJ1-4 | TRBD1 | TRBV12-5 | TGTGCTAGTGGCTCCGCCCCCGACAGGGGGCCAAGGGAAATCGAAAAACTGTTTTTT | CASGSAPDRGPREIEKLFF
many | 13 | TRBJ1-1 | TRBD1 | TRBV6-5 | TGTGCCAGCAGTTACTCGGTTGACAGGGGAGCTTTCTTT | CASSYSVDRGAFF
few | 16 | TRBJ2-3 | - | TRBV24-1 | TGTGCCACCAGTCCAGGAGGGGGGGGTGGGGTCTCGCCGCAGTATTTT | CATSPGGGGGVSPQYF
many | 13 | TRBJ2-1 | - | TRBV2 | TGTGCCAGCAGTGTCGGACCCAACAATGAGCAGTTCTTC | CASSVGPNNEQFF
many | 15 | TRBJ1-1 | - | TRBV11-1 | TGTGCCAGCAGCTACCAGACAGGCTTAGGCACTGAAGCTTTCTTT | CASSYQTGLGTEAFF
many | 15 | TRBJ2-7 | - | TRBV20-1 | TGCAGTGCTAGAGATCGTACAGCCGCTACCTACGAGCAGTACTTC | CSARDRTAATYEQYF
many | 14 | TRBJ1-5 | - | TRBV12-3/TRBV12-4 | TGTGCCAGCAGTCTTACAGGGATGGGTCAGCCCCAGCATTTT | CASSLTGMGQPQHF
- | 12 | TRBJ1-3 | - | TRBV27 | TGTGCCAGCTCCGACGGACGCAACACCATATATTTT | CASSDGRNTIYF
many | 15 | TRBJ2-3 | - | TRBV24-1 | TGTGCCACCAGCACCGGACAGACCGGCACAGATACGCAGTATTTT | CATSTGQTGTDTQYF
many | 13 | TRBJ2-5 | - | TRBV18 | TGTGCCAGCTCAGGACGGAGCAGGGAGACCCAGTACTTC | CASSGRSRETQYF
many | 16 | TRBJ2-3 | TRBD1 | TRBV30 | TGTGCCTGGAGTGCAGGACAGGGCCTATTGGGAGATACGCAGTATTTT | CAWSAGQGLLGDTQYF
many | 18 | TRBJ2-7 | - | TRBV24-1 | TGTGCCACCAGTGCCTCGGCGATTCGCAAGCGCAGGTCCTACGAGCAGTACTTC | CATSASAIRKRRSYEQYF
many | 15 | TRBJ2-2 | TRBD1 | TRBV2 | TGTGCCAGCAAACGGGACAGAAAGAACACCGGGGAGCTGTTTTTT | CASKRDRKNTGELFF
once | 12 | TRBJ2-7 | - | TRBV7-2 | TGTGCCAGCAGGGGAGGACCCTACGAGCAGTACTTC | CASRGGPYEQYF
many | 16 | TRBJ2-3 | - | TRBV24-1 | TGTGCCACCAGTGACGCTGTGACTCTGGCCACAGATACGCAGTATTTT | CATSDAVTLATDTQYF
many | 16 | TRBJ2-2 | TRBD2 | TRBV11-2 | TGTGCCAGCAGCTCAATAGCGGGGACCAACACCGGGGAGCTGTTTTTT | CASSSIAGTNTGELFF
- | 16 | TRBJ2-1 | TRBD2 | TRBV25-1 | TGTGCCAGCAGCGAATTGTCGGCGGGGGGCCACAATGAGCAGTTCTTC | CASSELSAGGHNEQFF
many | 13 | TRBJ1-2 | - | TRBV28 | TGTGCCAGCAGTTTAGAAAGGGGCTATGGCTACACCTTC | CASSLERGYGYTF
- | 20 | TRBJ2-5 | - | TRBV7-2 | TGTGCCAGCAGCTTAGACGGGGTAAACACCGGGGAGGATATCGCGGAGACCCAGTACTTC | CASSLDGVNTGEDIAETQYF
- | 12 | TRBJ1-4 | - | TRBV2 | TGTGCCAGCTATAGGGACCAAGAAAAACTGTTTTTT | CASYRDQEKLFF
many | 14 | TRBJ2-7 | - | TRBV7-9 | TGTGCCAGCAGCTTAGGAAGGAGGGAATACGAGCAGTACTTC | CASSLGRREYEQYF
many | 13 | TRBJ1-2 | - | TRBV2 | TGTGCCAGCAGTGAAGCAGAAATCTATGGCTACACCTTC | CASSEAEIYGYTF
few | 19 | TRBJ2-6 | TRBD2 | TRBV6-4 | TGTGCCAGCAGTGACTCAGGGACTAGCGGCCTCTCTGGGGCCAACGTCCTGACTTTC | CASSDSGTSGLSGANVLTF
many | 18 | TRBJ1-2 | - | TRBV7-9 | TGTGCCAGCAGCCGCACCCCCCGGGGGAGGCCGGGCAACTATGGCTACACCTTC | CASSRTPRGRPGNYGYTF
many | 14 | TRBJ2-3 | - | TRBV28 | TGTGCCAGCAGTCGGACTCAAAGCACAGATACGCAGTATTTT | CASSRTQSTDTQYF
many | 14 | TRBJ2-7 | TRBD1 | TRBV6-1 | TGTGCCAGCAGTTCACCGGGACAGACCTACGAGCAGTACTTC | CASSSPGQTYEQYF
many | 16 | TRBJ2-1 | TRBD2 | TRBV13 | TGTGCCAGCAGCTTAGTCCGGACTAGCGGGGGGCATGAGCAGTTCTTC | CASSLVRTSGGHEQFF
- | 14 | TRBJ2-4 | - | TRBV20-1 | TGCAGTGCTAGCAGTGCAGGGGATCAGAACATTCAGTACTTC | CSASSAGDQNIQYF
many | 15 | TRBJ2-7 | - | TRBV5-1 | TGCGCCAGCAGCCTTTCATGGGTAGGGACCTACGAGCAGTACTTC | CASSLSWVGTYEQYF
many | 14 | TRBJ1-2 | TRBD1 | TRBV6-1 | TGTGCCAGCAGTTTCACCGGGACAGGGGTAGGCTACACCTTC | CASSFTGTGVGYTF
many | 16 | TRBJ2-7 | - | TRBV11-2 | TGTGCCAGCAGCTTCCGACTGGATACCCTTACCTACGAGCAGTACTTC | CASSFRLDTLTYEQYF
many | 15 | TRBJ2-3 | - | TRBV7-9 | TGTGCCAGCAGCTTAGCGGTCAGCCGCACAGATACGCAGTATTTT | CASSLAVSRTDTQYF
many | 14 | TRBJ2-7 | - | TRBV5-1 | TGCGCCAGCAGCTTGGCCGGACAAGCCTACGAGCAGTACTTC | CASSLAGQAYEQYF
many | 15 | TRBJ2-7 | TRBD2 | TRBV28 | TGTGCCAGCAGACGACTAGCGGGGGGGAAATACGAGCAGTACTTC | CASRRLAGGKYEQYF
many | 15 | TRBJ2-7 | - | TRBV5-4 | TGTGCCAGCAGCTTTTATGGTCCCGCTTTCCACGAGCAGTACTTC | CASSFYGPAFHEQYF
many | 14 | TRBJ1-4 | - | TRBV18 | TGTGCCAGCTCACCAGGGGTTGTTGATGAAAAACTGTTTTTT | CASSPGVVDEKLFF
- | 15 | TRBJ1-5 | - | TRBV27 | TGTGCCAGCAGTTTAGGATTTTATAGCAATCAGCCCCAGCATTTT | CASSLGFYSNQPQHF
many | 17 | TRBJ2-1 | TRBD2 | TRBV20-1 | TGCAGTGCTAGAGTACTGTCTAGCGGGGGGCTTTACAATGAGCAGTTCTTC | CSARVLSSGGLYNEQFF
- | 11 | TRBJ2-5 | - | TRBV20-1 | TGCAGTGCTCTCAAAGGAGAGACCCAGTACTTC | CSALKGETQYF
- | 16 | TRBJ1-5 | - | TRBV19 | TGTGCCAGCCAATTGGGGAAAATAGAATCCGACGCCGCCCAGCATTTT | CASQLGKIESDAAQHF
few | 14 | TRBJ2-5 | TRBD1 | TRBV9 | TGTGCCAGCAGCGTGGGACAGGTCCAAGAGACCCAGTACTTC | CASSVGQVQETQYF
- | 15 | TRBJ2-2 | - | TRBV5-1 | TGCGCCAGCAGTTTCGGGCTTACGAACACCGGGGAGCTGTTTTTT | CASSFGLTNTGELFF
few | 16 | TRBJ1-2 | TRBD1 | TRBV6-1 | TGTGCCAGCAGTACCCGACAGGGGGGGCGAGACTATGGCTACACCTTC | CASSTRQGGRDYGYTF
- | 16 | TRBJ2-1 | - | TRBV11-2 | TGTGCCAGCAGCTTGGGGCGCAGGAGCTCCTACAATGAGCAGTTCTTC | CASSLGRRSSYNEQFF
many | 11 | TRBJ2-7 | - | TRBV6-1 | TGTGCCAGCAGTGAAGGGGACGAGCAGTACTTC | CASSEGDEQYF
many | 14 | TRBJ2-1 | TRBD2 | TRBV11-2 | TGTGCCAGCAGCTCTAGCGGGGGGGTCTATGAGCAGTTCTTC | CASSSSGGVYEQFF
many | 14 | TRBJ1-4 | - | TRBV2 | TGTGCCAGTTTAAACCCGGGGGATAATGAAAAACTGTTTTTT | CASLNPGDNEKLFF
many | 13 | TRBJ2-7 | TRBD1 | TRBV7-9 | TGTGCCAGCAGCCTACAGGGGGAGGACGAGCAGTACTTC | CASSLQGEDEQYF
- | 18 | TRBJ1-5 | TRBD1 | TRBV10-3 | TGTGCCACCTCCCCAGGGGGCAAGGATGGCAAGGGCAATCAGCCCCAGCATTTT | CATSPGGKDGKGNQPQHF
many | 13 | TRBJ1-1 | - | TRBV12-5 | TGTGCTAGTGGTTTGAGAACCGGACAGGAAGCTTTCTTT | CASGLRTGQEAFF